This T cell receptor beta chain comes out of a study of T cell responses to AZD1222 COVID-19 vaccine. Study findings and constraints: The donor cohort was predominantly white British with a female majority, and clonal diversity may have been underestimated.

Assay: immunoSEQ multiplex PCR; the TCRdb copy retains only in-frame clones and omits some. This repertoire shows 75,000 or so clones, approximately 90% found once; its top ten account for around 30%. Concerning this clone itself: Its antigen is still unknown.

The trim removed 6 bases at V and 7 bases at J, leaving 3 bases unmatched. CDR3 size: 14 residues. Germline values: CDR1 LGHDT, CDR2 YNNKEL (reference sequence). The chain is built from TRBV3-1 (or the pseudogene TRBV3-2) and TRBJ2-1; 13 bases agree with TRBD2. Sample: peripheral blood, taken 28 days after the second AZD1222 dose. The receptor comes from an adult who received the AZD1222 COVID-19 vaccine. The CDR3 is CASRLGLAGNEQFF. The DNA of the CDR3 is TGTGCCAGCAGGCTGGGACTAGCGGGAAATGAGCAGTTCTTC.